This entry is about one T cell receptor (beta chain). Per the study methods: Researchers report that nucleated cell counts were estimated from reference gene primer amplification. Using immunoSEQ multiplex PCR, the repertoire was profiled, and TCRdb retains in-frame clones only, with some absent. V and J calls and clone size follow that table, whereas D and trimming were derived from the DNA. The sample contains about 140,000 clones, 70% to 90% of which appear only once. This specimen comes from a study of blood T cell repertoires in COVID-19. Study in general: From the United States, Italy and Spain came samples of acute and convalescent COVID-19. T cells, B-cell-depleted T cells, or PBMCs supplied cDNA or gDNA.

V gave up 5 bases and J gave up 4 bases; unmatched junction bases: 15. Germline V gene lookup returns CDR1 SGHTA and CDR2 FQGNSA. This CDR3 contains 17 residues. The TCR was taken from a human donor with acute or convalescent COVID-19. The donor label of this sample is uncertain. The chain joins TRBV7-2 to TRBJ2-5; TRBD2 agrees at 8 bases. The sequenced sample was peripheral blood. DNA of the CDR3: TGTGCCAGCAGCCCACGCGGGGGGCGCTTTTTGGGAGAGACCCAGTACTTC. Protein: CASSPRGGRFLGETQYF.